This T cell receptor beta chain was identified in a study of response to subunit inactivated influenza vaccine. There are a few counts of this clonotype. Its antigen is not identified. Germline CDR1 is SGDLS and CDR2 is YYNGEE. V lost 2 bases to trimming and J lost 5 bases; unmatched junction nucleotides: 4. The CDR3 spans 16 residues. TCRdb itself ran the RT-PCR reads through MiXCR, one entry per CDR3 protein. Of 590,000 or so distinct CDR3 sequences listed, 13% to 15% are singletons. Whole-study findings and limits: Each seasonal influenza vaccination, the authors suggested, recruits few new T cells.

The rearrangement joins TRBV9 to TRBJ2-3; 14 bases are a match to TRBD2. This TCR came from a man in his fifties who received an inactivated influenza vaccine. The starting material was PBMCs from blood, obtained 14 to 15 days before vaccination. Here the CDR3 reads CASSVTSGGAGDTQYF. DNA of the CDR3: TGTGCCAGCAGCGTGACTAGCGGGGGGGCTGGAGATACGCAGTATTTT.